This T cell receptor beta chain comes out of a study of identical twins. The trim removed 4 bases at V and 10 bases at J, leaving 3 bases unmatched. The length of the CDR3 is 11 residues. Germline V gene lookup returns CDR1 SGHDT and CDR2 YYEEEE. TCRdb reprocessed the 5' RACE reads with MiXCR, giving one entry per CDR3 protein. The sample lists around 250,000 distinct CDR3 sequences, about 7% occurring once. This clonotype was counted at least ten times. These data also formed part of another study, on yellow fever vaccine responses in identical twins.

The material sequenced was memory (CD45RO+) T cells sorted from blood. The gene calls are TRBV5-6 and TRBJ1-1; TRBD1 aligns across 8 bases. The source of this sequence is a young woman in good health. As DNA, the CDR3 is TGTGCCAGCAGCGACAGGGGTGGAGCTTTCTTT. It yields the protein CASSDRGGAFF.